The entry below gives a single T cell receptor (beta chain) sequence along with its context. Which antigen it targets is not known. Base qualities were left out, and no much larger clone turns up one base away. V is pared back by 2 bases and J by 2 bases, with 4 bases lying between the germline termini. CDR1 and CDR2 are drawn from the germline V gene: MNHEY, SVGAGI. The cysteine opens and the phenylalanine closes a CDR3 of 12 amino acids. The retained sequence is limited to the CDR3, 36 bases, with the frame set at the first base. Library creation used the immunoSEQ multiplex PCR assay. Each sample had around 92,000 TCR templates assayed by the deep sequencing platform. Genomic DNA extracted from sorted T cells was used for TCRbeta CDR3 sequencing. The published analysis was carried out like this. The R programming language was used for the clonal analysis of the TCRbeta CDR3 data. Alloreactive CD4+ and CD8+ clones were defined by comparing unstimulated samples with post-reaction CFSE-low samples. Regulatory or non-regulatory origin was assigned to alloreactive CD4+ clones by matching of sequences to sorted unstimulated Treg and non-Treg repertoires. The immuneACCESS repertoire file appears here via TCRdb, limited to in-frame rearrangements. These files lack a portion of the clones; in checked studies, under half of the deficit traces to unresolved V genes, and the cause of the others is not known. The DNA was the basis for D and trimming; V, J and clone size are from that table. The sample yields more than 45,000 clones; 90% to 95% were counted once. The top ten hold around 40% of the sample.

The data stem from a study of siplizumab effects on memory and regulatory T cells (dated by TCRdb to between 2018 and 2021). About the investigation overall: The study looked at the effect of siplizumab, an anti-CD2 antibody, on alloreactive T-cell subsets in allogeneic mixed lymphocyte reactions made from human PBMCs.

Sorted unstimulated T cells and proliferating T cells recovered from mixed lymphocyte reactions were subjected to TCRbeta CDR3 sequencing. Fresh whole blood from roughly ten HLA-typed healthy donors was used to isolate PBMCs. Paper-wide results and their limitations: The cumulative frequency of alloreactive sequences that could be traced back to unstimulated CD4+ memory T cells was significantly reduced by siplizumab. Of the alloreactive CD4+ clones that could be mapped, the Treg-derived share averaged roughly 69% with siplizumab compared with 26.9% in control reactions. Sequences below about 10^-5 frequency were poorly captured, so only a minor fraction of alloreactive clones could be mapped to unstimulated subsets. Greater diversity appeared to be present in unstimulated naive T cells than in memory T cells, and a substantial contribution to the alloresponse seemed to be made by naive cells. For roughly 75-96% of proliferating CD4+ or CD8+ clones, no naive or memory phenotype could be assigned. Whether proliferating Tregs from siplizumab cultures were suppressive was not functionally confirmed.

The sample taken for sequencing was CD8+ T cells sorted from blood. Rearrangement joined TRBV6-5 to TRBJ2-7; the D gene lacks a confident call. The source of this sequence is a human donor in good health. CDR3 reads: CASSYGPYEQYF. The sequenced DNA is TGTGCCAGCAGTTACGGGCCCTACGAGCAGTACTTC.